The present entry profiles one TCR beta chain with its context. The assay was immunoSEQ multiplex PCR, and TCRdb's table has in-frame clones only and misses some. Here the sample spans some 1.4 million clones, roughly 97% being singletons. The donor population consisted of healthy HIV-negative adults with no recent acute infections or vaccinations. This sample was taken from a study of shared clonotypes between healthy human individuals. The CDR3 is made up of 22 amino acids. Between the trimmed V and J ends, which lost 5 bases and 2 bases, there was a span of 35 bases. Germline CDR1 is LNHNV and CDR2 is YYDKDF (reference sequence).

The gene calls are TRBV15 and TRBJ2-3; perhaps TRBD2 as D (5 bases). This TCR derives from a man aged 25 to 45 in good health. Sequencing was carried out using naive CD4+ T cells sorted from blood. Noted subset: CD45RA+ positively selected. The DNA of the CDR3 is TGTGCCACCAGCCCTCGGGCTAGCCAGCCTAGGTTTGTTGAAGACAACACAGATACGCAGTATTTT. It encodes CATSPRASQPRFVEDNTDTQYF. The whole variable domain, remainder taken from reference TRBV15 and TRBJ2-3, is DAMVIQNPRYQVTQFGKPVTLSCSQTLNHNVMYWYQQKSSQAPKLLFHYYDKDFNNEADTPDNFQSRRPNTSFCFLDIRSPGLGDTAMYLCATSPRASQPRFVEDNTDTQYFGPGTRLTVL.